Listed here are 2 T cell receptor beta chains from one sample, sequenced in a study of shared clonotypes between healthy human individuals. The table came from immunoSEQ multiplex PCR; TCRdb's copy has only in-frame clones and leaves some out. Altogether over a million clones are present, 95% to 99% being singletons, with the ten largest covering 0.4% to 0.55%. The sequenced sample consisted of naive CD4+ T cells sorted from blood. Regarding subset: CD45RA+ positively selected. These receptors were collected from a man younger than 45 in good health.

V gene TRBV27 combines with J gene TRBJ2-2, with 7 bases that match TRBD2. With 7 bases clipped from V and 2 bases from J, the junction kept 10 bases outside the gene matches. This CDR3 spans 16 amino acids. In germline, CDR1 is MNHEY, CDR2 SMNVEV (reference sequence). As DNA, the CDR3 is TGTGCCAGCATTTCTCTGGGACTACAAAACACCGGGGAGCTGTTTTTT. Its translation: CASISLGLQNTGELFF.

The chain employs TRBV15 and TRBJ1-1; D unclear. V was pared by 3 bases and J by 6 bases, with 5 bases between. This CDR3 comprises 11 residues. CDR1 and CDR2 from the germline V gene are LNHNV and YYDKDF (reference sequence). CDR3 amino acids: CATSRISEAFF. CDR3 DNA: TGTGCCACCAGCAGGATTTCTGAAGCTTTCTTT.